This T cell receptor (beta chain) was captured in a study of blood T cell repertoires in COVID-19. Across the study: T cells, B-cell-depleted T cells, or PBMCs provided the cDNA or gDNA that served as material.

Everyone who took part was about 18 to 90 years old, and they came from roughly 25 US areas. Germline lookup yields CDR1 SGHNT and CDR2 YYREEE (reference sequence). With V trimmed by 2 bases and J by 5 bases, 4 bases remained unmatched. This CDR3 is built from 14 residues. Clones were sequenced by immunoSEQ multiplex PCR, and TCRdb holds only the in-frame ones, with some missing. The sample contains about 440,000 clones, 70% to 90% of which appear only once. This sequence joins TRBV5-4 and TRBJ1-2; 9 bases map to TRBD1. Material for sequencing was PBMCs or T cells enriched from blood (not recorded which). This TCR was sampled from a woman aged 18 to 35 with acute COVID-19. Written as DNA, the CDR3 is TGTGCCAGCAGCTTTTGGACAGGGGTTTATGGCTACACCTTC. Translation gives CASSFWTGVYGYTF.